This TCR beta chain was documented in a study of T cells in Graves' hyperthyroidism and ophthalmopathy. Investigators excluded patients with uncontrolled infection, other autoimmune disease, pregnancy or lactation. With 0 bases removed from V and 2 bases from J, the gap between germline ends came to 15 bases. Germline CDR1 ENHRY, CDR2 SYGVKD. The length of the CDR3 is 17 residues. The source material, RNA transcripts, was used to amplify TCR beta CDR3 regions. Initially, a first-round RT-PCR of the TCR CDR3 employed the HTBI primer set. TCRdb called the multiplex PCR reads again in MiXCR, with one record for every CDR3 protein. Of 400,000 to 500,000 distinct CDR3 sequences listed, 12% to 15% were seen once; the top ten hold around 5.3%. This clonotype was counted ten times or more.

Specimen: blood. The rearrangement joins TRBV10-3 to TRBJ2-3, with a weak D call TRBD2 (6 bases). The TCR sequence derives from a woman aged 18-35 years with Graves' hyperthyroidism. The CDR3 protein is CAISESIVQDYTDTQYF. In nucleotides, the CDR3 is TGTGCCATCAGTGAGTCGATTGTCCAGGACTACACAGATACGCAGTATTTT.